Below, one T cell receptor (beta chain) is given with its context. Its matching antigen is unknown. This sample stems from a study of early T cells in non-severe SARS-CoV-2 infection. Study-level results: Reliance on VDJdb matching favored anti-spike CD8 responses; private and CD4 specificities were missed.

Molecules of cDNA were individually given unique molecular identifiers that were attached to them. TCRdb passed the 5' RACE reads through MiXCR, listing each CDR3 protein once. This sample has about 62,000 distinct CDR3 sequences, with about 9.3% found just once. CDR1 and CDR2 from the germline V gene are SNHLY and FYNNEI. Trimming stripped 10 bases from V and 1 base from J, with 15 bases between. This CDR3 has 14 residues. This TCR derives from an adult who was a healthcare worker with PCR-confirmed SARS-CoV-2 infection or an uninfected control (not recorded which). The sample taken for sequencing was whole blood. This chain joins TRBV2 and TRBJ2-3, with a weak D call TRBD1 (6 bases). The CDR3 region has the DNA TGTGCCACGACAGGTCAAGGTGGCACAGATACGCAGTATTTT. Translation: CATTGQGGTDTQYF.